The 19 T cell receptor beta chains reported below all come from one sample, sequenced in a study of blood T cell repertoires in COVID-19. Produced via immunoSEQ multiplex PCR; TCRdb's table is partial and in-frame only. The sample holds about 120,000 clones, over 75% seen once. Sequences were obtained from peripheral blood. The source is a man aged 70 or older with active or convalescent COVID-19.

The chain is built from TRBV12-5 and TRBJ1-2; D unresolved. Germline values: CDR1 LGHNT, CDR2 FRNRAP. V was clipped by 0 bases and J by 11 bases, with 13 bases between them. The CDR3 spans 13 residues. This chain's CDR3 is CASGLVLEALYTF. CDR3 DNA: TGTGCTAGTGGTTTGGTTCTCGAGGCCCTTTACACCTTC.

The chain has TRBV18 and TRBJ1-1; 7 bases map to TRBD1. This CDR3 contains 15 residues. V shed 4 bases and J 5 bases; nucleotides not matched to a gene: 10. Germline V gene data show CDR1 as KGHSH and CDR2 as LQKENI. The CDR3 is CASSQGAGVRTEAFF. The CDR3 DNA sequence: TGTGCCAGCTCACAGGGGGCAGGGGTACGAACTGAAGCTTTCTTT.

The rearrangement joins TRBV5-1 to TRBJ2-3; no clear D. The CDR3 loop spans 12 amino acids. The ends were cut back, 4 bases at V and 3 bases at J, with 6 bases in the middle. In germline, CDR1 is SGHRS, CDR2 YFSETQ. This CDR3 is CASSPFTDTQYF. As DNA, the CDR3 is TGCGCCAGCAGCCCCTTTACAGATACGCAGTATTTT. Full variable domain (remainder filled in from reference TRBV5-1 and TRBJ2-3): KAGVTQTPRYLIKTRGQQVTLSCSPISGHRSVSWYQQTPGQGLQFLFEYFSETQRNKGNFPGRFSGRQFSNSRSEMNVSTLELGDSALYLCASSPFTDTQYFGPGTRLTVL.

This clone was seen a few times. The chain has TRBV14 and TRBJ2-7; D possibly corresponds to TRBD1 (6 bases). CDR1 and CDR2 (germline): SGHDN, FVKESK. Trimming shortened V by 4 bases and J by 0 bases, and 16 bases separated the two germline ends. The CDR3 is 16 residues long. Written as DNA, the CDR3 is TGTGCCAGCAGCCCCCCTGGGGGCCTGAGCTCCTACGAGCAGTACTTC. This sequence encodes CASSPPGGLSSYEQYF.

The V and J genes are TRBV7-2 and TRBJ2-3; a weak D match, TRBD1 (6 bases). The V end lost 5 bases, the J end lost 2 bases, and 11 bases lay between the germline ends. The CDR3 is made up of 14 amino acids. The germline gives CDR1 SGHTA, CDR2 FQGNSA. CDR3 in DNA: TGTGCCAGCAGCAAGGGGGACATCACAGATACGCAGTATTTT. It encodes CASSKGDITDTQYF.

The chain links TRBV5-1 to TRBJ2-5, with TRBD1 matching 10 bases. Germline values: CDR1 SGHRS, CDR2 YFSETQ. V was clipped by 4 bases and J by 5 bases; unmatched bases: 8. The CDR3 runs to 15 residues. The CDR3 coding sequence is TGCGCCAGCAGCCCGACGACAGGGGGCGCGGAGACCCAGTACTTC. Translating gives CASSPTTGGAETQYF.

CDR3 loop: CASSPGTSGYEQYF. CDR3 nucleotides: TGTGCCAGCTCACCCGGGACTAGCGGCTACGAGCAGTACTTC. The rearrangement uses TRBV18 and TRBJ2-7, with 11 bases matching TRBD2. The CDR3 totals 14 residues. After removal of 3 bases from V and 3 bases from J, the junction contained 1 base not matched to a gene. From germline, CDR1 is KGHSH and CDR2 LQKENI.

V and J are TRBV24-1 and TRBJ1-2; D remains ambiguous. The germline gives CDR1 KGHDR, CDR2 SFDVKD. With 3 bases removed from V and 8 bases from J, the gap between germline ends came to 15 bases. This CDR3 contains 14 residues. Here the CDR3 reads CATSDPSTMGGYTF. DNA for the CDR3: TGTGCCACCAGTGATCCGTCGACAATGGGCGGCTACACCTTC.

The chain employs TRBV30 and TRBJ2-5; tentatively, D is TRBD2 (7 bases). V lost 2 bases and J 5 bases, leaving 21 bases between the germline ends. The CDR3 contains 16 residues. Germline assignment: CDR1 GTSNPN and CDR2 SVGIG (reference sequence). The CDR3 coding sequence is TGTGCCTGGAGTCTGGGACGGGGGGCAGTGGGGGAGACCCAGTACTTC. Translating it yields CAWSLGRGAVGETQYF.

This CDR3 is CASASRIPQYF. The DNA for the CDR3 is TGTGCCAGCGCTAGCAGGATCCCGCAGTACTTC. The chain has TRBV2 and TRBJ2-7, with a weak D call TRBD2 (5 bases). Looked up from germline, CDR1 is SNHLY and CDR2 is FYNNEI. This CDR3 is 11 amino acids long. Trimming left V 8 bases short and J 9 bases short, with 14 bases between.

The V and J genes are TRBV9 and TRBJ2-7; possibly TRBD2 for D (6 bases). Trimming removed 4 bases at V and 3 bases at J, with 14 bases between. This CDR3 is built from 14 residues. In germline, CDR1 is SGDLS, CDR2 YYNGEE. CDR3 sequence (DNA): TGTGCCAGCAGCCCTCGGGACTTGTTCTACGAGCAGTACTTC. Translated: CASSPRDLFYEQYF.

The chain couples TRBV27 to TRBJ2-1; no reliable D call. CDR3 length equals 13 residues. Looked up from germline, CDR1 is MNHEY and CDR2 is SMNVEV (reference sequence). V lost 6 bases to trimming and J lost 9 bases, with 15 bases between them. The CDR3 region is CASRTLISSEQFF. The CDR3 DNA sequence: TGTGCCAGCAGGACCCTCATTTCTAGTGAGCAGTTCTTC.

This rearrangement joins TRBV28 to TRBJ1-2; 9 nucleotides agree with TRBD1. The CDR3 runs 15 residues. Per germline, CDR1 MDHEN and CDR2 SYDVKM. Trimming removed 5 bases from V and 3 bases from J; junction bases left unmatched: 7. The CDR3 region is CASSTQGAADYGYTF. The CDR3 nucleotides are TGTGCCAGCAGTACACAGGGGGCGGCCGACTATGGCTACACCTTC.

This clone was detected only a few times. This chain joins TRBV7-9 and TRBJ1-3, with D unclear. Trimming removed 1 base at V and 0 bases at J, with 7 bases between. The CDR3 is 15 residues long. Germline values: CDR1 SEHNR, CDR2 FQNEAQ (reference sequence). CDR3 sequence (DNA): TGTGCCAGCAGCTTAGACCAGTACTCTGGAAACACCATATATTTT. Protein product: CASSLDQYSGNTIYF.

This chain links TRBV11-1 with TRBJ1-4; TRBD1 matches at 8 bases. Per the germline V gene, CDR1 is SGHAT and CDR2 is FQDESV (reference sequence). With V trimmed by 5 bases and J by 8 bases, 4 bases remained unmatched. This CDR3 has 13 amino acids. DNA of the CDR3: TGTGCCAGCAGCGCCGGGACAGGAGAAAAACTGTTTTTT. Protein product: CASSAGTGEKLFF.

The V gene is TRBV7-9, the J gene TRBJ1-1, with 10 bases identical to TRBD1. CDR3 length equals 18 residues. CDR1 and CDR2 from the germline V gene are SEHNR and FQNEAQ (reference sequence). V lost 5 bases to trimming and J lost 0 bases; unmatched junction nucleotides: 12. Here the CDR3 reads CASSTPPGTGDLNTEAFF. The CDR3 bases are TGTGCCAGCAGCACGCCTCCGGGGACAGGGGATTTGAACACTGAAGCTTTCTTT.

The CDR3 DNA is TGTGCCAGCAGCCGAACAGGGAATTCACCCCTCCACTTT. Translated, it gives CASSRTGNSPLHF. The rearrangement uses TRBV3-1 (or the pseudogene TRBV3-2) and TRBJ1-6; TRBD1 might be the D (6 bases). CDR1 and CDR2 (germline): LGHDT, YNNKEL (reference sequence). V was cut by 4 bases and J by 7 bases, with 8 bases left in between. This CDR3 has 13 residues.

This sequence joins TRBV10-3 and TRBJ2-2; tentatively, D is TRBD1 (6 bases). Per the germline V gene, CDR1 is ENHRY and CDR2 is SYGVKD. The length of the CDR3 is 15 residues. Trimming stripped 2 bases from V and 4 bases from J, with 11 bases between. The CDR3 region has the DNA TGTGCCATCAGTGAGACAGCGACAGGCACCGGGGAGCTGTTTTTT. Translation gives CAISETATGTGELFF.

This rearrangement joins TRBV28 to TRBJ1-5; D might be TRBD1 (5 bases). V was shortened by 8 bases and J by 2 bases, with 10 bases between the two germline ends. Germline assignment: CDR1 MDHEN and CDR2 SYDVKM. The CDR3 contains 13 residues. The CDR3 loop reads CASGGGGNQPQHF. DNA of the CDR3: TGTGCCAGCGGGGGGGGTGGCAATCAGCCCCAGCATTTT.